The source of this T cell receptor beta chain is a study of tumor-infiltrating lymphocytes in primary liver carcinoma. Study in general: Regardless of tissue type, samples showed similar yields of roughly 3.65 to 7.5 million productive TCRbeta reads.

Bulk tissue was left unsorted, and RNA and DNA were co-extracted from 20-30 mg of it. Trimming shortened V by 4 bases and J by 9 bases, and 13 bases separated the two germline ends. The CDR3 is 11 residues long. Per the germline V gene, CDR1 is SQVTM and CDR2 is ANQGSEA. Starting material of 450 to 550 ng total RNA yielded TCR beta cDNA via a constant-region primer. Three nested multiplex PCR rounds, a slightly modified ARM-PCR method, built the TCR beta libraries. Primers for the first two PCR rounds were TRBV1-TRBV30 forward primers and a C-beta reverse primer (roughly 9 cycles per round). TCRdb re-analysed the multiplex PCR reads in MiXCR, keeping a single row per CDR3 protein. Among more than 75,000 distinct CDR3 sequences, 55% to 85% were seen once, and the ten largest hold roughly a fifth.

This TCR came from a man aged 35 to 55 with primary liver carcinoma and hepatitis B virus infection. The sequenced material came from liver tumor tissue from sampling region 1. Subset denoted: tumor region T1, superior pole. This rearrangement joins TRBV29-1 to TRBJ2-7; D gene unclear. The CDR3 nucleotides read TGCAGCGTTGGTATAGGTTCACGGCAGTACTTC. It encodes CSVGIGSRQYF.